This T cell receptor (beta chain) was retrieved from a study of Siglec-9 on CD8 T cells in melanoma. Study-wide findings and caveats: An effector memory CD8+ T-cell subset seemingly accumulating in melanoma was reportedly marked and regulated by Siglec-9.

This clone has just one count. No antigen is known for it. Germline V gives CDR1 SQVTM, CDR2 ANQGSEA. Trimming removed 2 bases at V and 6 bases at J, with 6 bases between. This CDR3 has 11 residues. Sequencing was performed with immunoSEQ multiplex PCR; in TCRdb, only in-frame clones are kept and a portion is missing. In the table there are about 36,000 clones, about four fifths of which are singletons. The rearrangement joins TRBV29-1 to TRBJ2-3; D remains unclear. The TCR was taken from a human donor in good health. The sequenced material came from Siglec-9- CD8+ T cells sorted from blood. The CDR3 spells CSVESWDTQYF. CDR3 in DNA: TGCAGCGTTGAAAGCTGGGATACGCAGTATTTT.